These T cell receptor beta chains were read from a single sample in a study of T cells after yellow fever vaccination. TCRdb called the 5' RACE reads again in MiXCR, with one record for every CDR3 protein. The sample records around 50,000 distinct CDR3 sequences, 7.4% being singletons. Specimen: CD8+ T cells sorted from PBMCs, collected approximately 16 days after the first yellow fever vaccination. Receptors originate from a man younger than 35 who received the YFV17D yellow fever vaccine. Both conserved end residues are part of each CDR3. D genes are given only for firm matches. The listing skips clone size in some rows; elsewhere it reads once, few, many or a size class.

clone_size	j_call	v_call	d_call	cdr3_aa	cdr3_nt
many	TRBJ2-1	TRBV6-2/TRBV6-3	.	CASSSRQFSYNEQFF	TGTGCCAGCAGTTCCCGACAGTTCTCCTACAATGAGCAGTTCTTC
.	TRBJ1-6	TRBV4-1	.	CASSQPGNHNSPLHF	TGCGCCAGCAGCCAGCCGGGGAACCATAATTCACCCCTCCACTTT
.	TRBJ1-2	TRBV5-3	.	CARSLGGHHNYGYTF	TGTGCCAGAAGCTTGGGGGGACACCATAACTATGGCTACACCTTC
many	TRBJ1-1	TRBV6-5	.	CASLSVNTEAFF	TGTGCGAGTCTTTCGGTGAACACTGAAGCTTTCTTT
.	TRBJ2-1	TRBV4-2	.	CASNQDFPSPNEQFF	TGTGCCAGCAACCAAGATTTCCCCTCCCCCAATGAGCAGTTCTTC
many	TRBJ2-3	TRBV27	.	CASSFVPAGETTDTQYF	TGTGCCAGCAGTTTCGTCCCGGCTGGGGAGACCACAGATACGCAGTATTTT
many	TRBJ2-1	TRBV6-5	.	CASSFSTGTEFF	TGTGCCAGCAGTTTCTCAACCGGGACGGAGTTCTTC
few	TRBJ2-7	TRBV5-1	.	CASSLGQAEQYF	TGCGCCAGCAGCTTGGGACAGGCCGAGCAGTACTTC
many	TRBJ1-5	TRBV27	.	CASSNSNQPQHF	TGTGCCAGCAGCAATAGCAATCAGCCCCAGCATTTT
many	TRBJ1-2	TRBV20-1	TRBD1	CSARGQGIPTNYGYTF	TGCAGTGCTAGAGGACAGGGGATCCCCACTAACTATGGCTACACCTTC
.	TRBJ2-1	TRBV25-1	TRBD2	CASSVTSGDNEQFF	TGTGCCAGCAGTGTAACTAGCGGCGACAATGAGCAGTTCTTC
many	TRBJ2-2	TRBV5-6	TRBD1	CASSELGTGSTGELFF	TGTGCCAGCAGCGAATTAGGGACAGGGAGTACCGGGGAGCTGTTTTTT
many	TRBJ1-1	TRBV4-1	.	CASSQGWGRTTEAFF	TGCGCCAGCAGCCAAGGATGGGGGCGCACTACTGAAGCTTTCTTT
many	TRBJ2-5	TRBV7-9	.	CASSARERLGETQYF	TGTGCCAGCAGCGCCCGGGAGAGGCTCGGAGAGACCCAGTACTTC
many	TRBJ2-4	TRBV29-1	TRBD2	CSVMTSGQNIQYF	TGCAGCGTCATGACTAGCGGGCAGAACATTCAGTACTTC
many	TRBJ2-7	TRBV5-1	.	CASRTDTYEQYF	TGCGCCAGCAGGACGGACACCTACGAGCAGTACTTC
.	TRBJ1-5	TRBV19	.	CASSSTGGPQPQHF	TGTGCCAGTAGTTCAACCGGGGGCCCGCAGCCCCAGCATTTT
many	TRBJ1-2	TRBV7-9	.	CASSPMGSGYTF	TGTGCCAGCAGCCCTATGGGTTCAGGCTACACCTTC
many	TRBJ1-4	TRBV6-5	.	CASSYGLGEKLFF	TGTGCCAGCAGTTACGGCCTGGGTGAAAAACTGTTTTTT
many	TRBJ2-1	TRBV5-1	TRBD2	CASSFMYRLSGGGDEQFF	TGCGCCAGCAGCTTCATGTACCGACTAAGCGGGGGTGGGGATGAGCAGTTCTTC
many	TRBJ1-1	TRBV4-1	.	CASSQDTTTEAFF	TGCGCCAGCAGCCAGGACACTACTACTGAAGCTTTCTTT
many	TRBJ1-5	TRBV6-2/TRBV6-3	.	CASSYSADQPQHF	TGTGCCAGCAGTTACTCGGCTGATCAGCCCCAGCATTTT
many	TRBJ2-7	TRBV4-1	.	CASSQERTPRREQYF	TGCGCCAGCAGCCAAGAGAGAACGCCACGTCGCGAGCAGTACTTC
.	TRBJ1-1	TRBV6-5	TRBD1	CASSYRPGGSTEAFF	TGTGCCAGCAGTTACCGCCCAGGGGGCTCCACTGAAGCTTTCTTT
many	TRBJ2-2	TRBV6-4	TRBD1	CASSDSTEQGAAGELFF	TGTGCCAGCAGTGACTCGACCGAACAGGGGGCGGCCGGGGAGCTGTTTTTT
many	TRBJ2-5	TRBV27	.	CASSLSQLSQETQYF	TGTGCCAGCAGTTTATCCCAACTATCCCAAGAGACCCAGTACTTC
many	TRBJ2-5	TRBV20-1	.	CSARDRTWARLQETQYF	TGCAGTGCTAGAGATAGGACGTGGGCGCGGCTTCAAGAGACCCAGTACTTC
many	TRBJ2-5	TRBV19	.	CASSPNPGWETQYF	TGTGCCAGCTCACCTAACCCAGGGTGGGAGACCCAGTACTTC
many	TRBJ2-1	TRBV27	TRBD2	CASSLMGLAAYNEQFF	TGTGCCAGCAGTTTAATGGGTCTAGCGGCCTACAATGAGCAGTTCTTC
many	TRBJ2-2	TRBV6-2/TRBV6-3	.	CASSYTDTGELFF	TGTGCCAGCAGTTACACAGACACCGGGGAGCTGTTTTTT
many	TRBJ2-1	TRBV20-1	TRBD2	CSASAGGGGLYFYNEQFF	TGCAGTGCTAGCGCGGGGGGCGGGGGCCTTTACTTCTACAATGAGCAGTTCTTC
many	TRBJ2-3	TRBV10-2	.	CASAPGVSYTDTQYF	TGCGCCAGCGCCCCGGGGGTTTCCTACACAGATACGCAGTATTTT
.	TRBJ1-2	TRBV5-6	.	CASSLGVAERIYGYTF	TGTGCCAGCAGCTTGGGGGTGGCAGAGAGGATCTATGGCTACACCTTC
many	TRBJ2-1	TRBV5-1	TRBD2	CASTFTGTSSNEQFF	TGCGCCAGCACCTTTACCGGGACTAGTAGCAATGAGCAGTTCTTC
many	TRBJ2-5	TRBV6-2/TRBV6-3	.	CASSWGTEETQYF	TGTGCCAGCAGTTGGGGGACTGAAGAGACCCAGTACTTC
many	TRBJ2-5	TRBV5-1	TRBD2	CASSFPGGRRETQYF	TGCGCCAGCAGCTTCCCGGGCGGGAGAAGGGAGACCCAGTACTTC
medium-sized	TRBJ2-7	TRBV6-2/TRBV6-3	TRBD1	CASSFPGQGMGSYEQYF	TGTGCCAGCAGTTTCCCGGGACAGGGGATGGGCTCCTACGAGCAGTACTTC
many	TRBJ2-7	TRBV4-1	.	CASSQKAGSSYEQYF	TGCGCCAGCAGCCAAAAAGCAGGCTCCTCCTACGAGCAGTACTTC
.	TRBJ2-1	TRBV19	.	CASSVRDKRGNEQFF	TGTGCCAGTAGTGTCCGGGACAAGCGGGGCAATGAGCAGTTCTTC
many	TRBJ1-1	TRBV14	.	CASSARGLNTEAFF	TGTGCCAGCAGCGCCCGGGGGCTTAACACTGAAGCTTTCTTT
many	TRBJ2-7	TRBV3-1	.	CASSQEGPSREQYF	TGTGCCAGCAGCCAAGAAGGACCATCCCGCGAGCAGTACTTC
many	TRBJ2-2	TRBV5-1	.	CASSSGGGGWELFF	TGCGCCAGCAGCTCCGGTGGGGGCGGTTGGGAGCTGTTTTTT
many	TRBJ2-5	TRBV29-1	TRBD1	CSVERTGQETQYF	TGCAGCGTTGAACGGACAGGCCAAGAGACCCAGTACTTC
many	TRBJ2-3	TRBV7-8	TRBD2	CASSRLAGGRQYF	TGTGCCAGCAGCCGACTAGCGGGGGGGCGGCAGTATTTT
.	TRBJ2-6	TRBV7-6	TRBD2	CASSPEWSGGVHGANVLTF	TGTGCCAGCAGCCCCGAGTGGAGCGGGGGGGTGCATGGGGCCAACGTCCTGACTTTC